The 32 T cell receptor beta chains in this list originate from one sample, sequenced in a study of control samples from healthy donors and cancer patients. Here immunoSEQ multiplex PCR was the method, and the copy in TCRdb shows in-frame clones only, minus some. Here the sample spans around 170,000 clones, around 88% being singletons. Sequenced: blood. These receptors were obtained from a woman between 25 and 40 years old in good health.

This chain joins TRBV5-1 and TRBJ2-3, with TRBD2 matching over 7 bases. The V and J ends lost 3 bases and 6 bases, in that order; junction bases with no gene match: 10. The CDR3 length is 15 residues. From germline, CDR1 is SGHRS and CDR2 YFSETQ. The CDR3 DNA sequence: TGCGCCAGCAGCTGGAATTCCGAGCGGGGTGATACGCAGTATTTT. Its protein is CASSWNSERGDTQYF. Filled out from reference TRBV5-1 and TRBJ2-3, the complete variable domain reads KAGVTQTPRYLIKTRGQQVTLSCSPISGHRSVSWYQQTPGQGLQFLFEYFSETQRNKGNFPGRFSGRQFSNSRSEMNVSTLELGDSALYLCASSWNSERGDTQYFGPGTRLTVL.

V gene TRBV7-8 combines with J gene TRBJ2-1; D remains ambiguous. The germline V gene has CDR1 SGHVS and CDR2 FQNEAQ. The CDR3 is 15 residues long. Trimming stripped 0 bases from V and 4 bases from J, with 10 bases between. The CDR3 spells CASSLAFDIYNEQFF. CDR3 sequence (DNA): TGTGCCAGCAGCTTAGCTTTCGACATATACAATGAGCAGTTCTTC. The entire variable domain, with the rest obtained from reference TRBV7-8 and TRBJ2-1, is as follows: GAGVSQSPRYKVAKRGQDVALRCDPISGHVSLFWYQQALGQGPEFLTYFQNEAQLDKSGLPSDRFFAERPEGSVSTLKIQRTQQEDSAVYLCASSLAFDIYNEQFFGPGTRLTVL.

V is TRBV5-5 and J is TRBJ1-1; D is perhaps TRBD1 (5 bases). Trimming took 4 bases from V and 1 from J, leaving 11 bases between them. The CDR3 extends over 14 amino acids. Germline-derived CDR1 and CDR2 are SGHKS and YYEKEE (reference sequence). CDR3 region: CASSRDPRNTEAFF. CDR3 sequence (DNA): TGTGCCAGCAGCCGGGACCCTCGGAACACTGAAGCTTTCTTT.

V usage is TRBV15 and J usage is TRBJ2-6; D is undetermined. The ends were cut back, 5 bases at V and 1 base at J, with 6 bases in the middle. In germline, CDR1 is LNHNV, CDR2 YYDKDF (reference sequence). The CDR3 spans 14 residues. CDR3 nucleotides: TGTGCCACCAGCCCATTGTCTGGGGCCAACGTCCTGACTTTC. This translates into CATSPLSGANVLTF.

The chain uses TRBV28 and TRBJ1-2; a weak D match, TRBD1 (5 bases). This CDR3 region has 17 residues. The germline V and J ends were trimmed by 3 bases and 4 bases, with 21 bases remaining between them. Germline-derived CDR1 and CDR2 are MDHEN and SYDVKM. The CDR3 here is CASSFSAGFSRGYGYTF. For the CDR3, the DNA is TGTGCCAGCAGTTTTTCGGCAGGGTTTTCTAGGGGCTATGGCTACACCTTC.

This clone was observed once. The chain recombines TRBV9 with TRBJ2-1; 8 positions agree with TRBD1. V gave up 4 bases and J gave up 2 bases; unmatched junction bases: 2. Germline CDR1 reads SGDLS; CDR2 reads YYNGEE. The CDR3 is 14 residues long. For the CDR3, the DNA is TGTGCCAGCAGCCCCAGGGGGCCCTACAATGAGCAGTTCTTC. This translates into CASSPRGPYNEQFF.

The chain has TRBV6-2 or TRBV6-3 and TRBJ1-6; D is unresolved. There are 14 residues in the CDR3. Germline-derived CDR1 and CDR2 are MNHEY and SVGEGT. V dropped 0 bases and J dropped 7 bases, with 7 bases sitting between them. The CDR3 loop reads CASSYSKWNSPLHF. The CDR3 bases are TGTGCCAGCAGTTACTCGAAGTGGAATTCACCCCTCCACTTT.

This sequence joins TRBV3-1 (or the pseudogene TRBV3-2) and TRBJ2-1, with 8 nucleotides matching TRBD2. The CDR3 contains 14 residues. CDR1 and CDR2 (germline): LGHDT, YNNKEL (reference sequence). Trimming cost V 4 bases and J 12 bases; bases outside gene matches: 11. The CDR3 DNA is TGTGCCAGCAGCCCTAAACGCGGTGGGACTAGGCAGTTCTTC. It encodes CASSPKRGGTRQFF.

This chain links TRBV5-6 with TRBJ1-4; 8 nucleotides match TRBD1. The germline V gene has CDR1 SGHDT and CDR2 YYEEEE. The V gene end was trimmed by 3 bases and the J gene end by 6 bases; junction bases not matched to a gene: 4. The CDR3 totals 14 residues. The CDR3: CASSSRGRDEKLFF. For the CDR3, the DNA is TGTGCCAGCAGCTCCAGGGGGCGCGATGAAAAACTGTTTTTT.

The genes are TRBV5-1 and TRBJ2-6; TRBD1 aligns across 7 bases. The CDR3 is 17 residues long. CDR1 and CDR2 (germline): SGHRS, YFSETQ. J gave up 0 bases and V 0 bases, and 3 bases lay outside the gene matches. The CDR3 region has the DNA TGCGCCAGCAGCTTGGGACAGGGACGCTCTGGGGCCAACGTCCTGACTTTC. Amino acids: CASSLGQGRSGANVLTF.

This sequence joins TRBV27 and TRBJ2-7, with a possible D match to TRBD2 (6 bases). Deletions cut 2 bases from V and 2 bases from J, with 10 bases between. Germline V gene sequence: CDR1 MNHEY, CDR2 SMNVEV (reference sequence). CDR3 length equals 14 residues. Written as DNA, the CDR3 is TGTGCCAGCAGTTTAAGGGGACTGACCTACGAGCAGTACTTC. Translation: CASSLRGLTYEQYF.

The V gene is TRBV27, the J gene TRBJ2-1; 9 bases are shared with TRBD2. CDR1 and CDR2 (germline): MNHEY, SMNVEV (reference sequence). The V segment lost 2 bases and the J segment 7 bases; nucleotides outside the gene matches: 6. The CDR3 sequence is 15 residues long. CDR3 residues: CASSLAGGPVNEQFF. The CDR3 bases are TGTGCCAGCAGTTTAGCGGGGGGGCCCGTAAATGAGCAGTTCTTC.

This clone was counted between two and nine times. J is TRBJ1-2 and V is TRBV5-1; 10 bases are a match to TRBD1. The CDR3 runs to 14 residues. Trimming removed 3 bases from V and 6 bases from J; junction bases left unmatched: 5. CDR1 is SGHRS and CDR2 is YFSETQ in the germline V gene. Here the CDR3 DNA reads TGCGCCAGCAGCTGGGACAGGGGAGAAGATGGCTACACCTTC. Protein sequence: CASSWDRGEDGYTF.

The rearrangement uses TRBV24-1 and TRBJ1-6; a weak D match, TRBD1 (5 bases). CDR3 length equals 12 residues. From germline, CDR1 is KGHDR and CDR2 SFDVKD. With 6 bases removed from V and 9 bases from J, the gap between germline ends came to 8 bases. The DNA of the CDR3 is TGTGCCACCAGTCCAGGGAGTTCACCCCTCCACTTT. It translates to CATSPGSSPLHF.

The chain carries TRBV4-2 and TRBJ2-1; TRBD2 is a possible D gene (5 bases). This CDR3 has 13 residues. V lost 2 bases, J lost 8 bases, and 10 bases lay in between. Per germline, CDR1 LGHNA and CDR2 YNFKEQ. The CDR3 bases are TGTGCCAGCAGCCAAACTAGTCTCGATGAGCAGTTCTTC. Amino acids: CASSQTSLDEQFF.

V usage is TRBV29-1 and J usage is TRBJ1-1, with a possible D match to TRBD1 (5 bases). The CDR3 is 15 residues long. V shed 7 bases and J shed 4 bases, with 22 bases lying between them. Germline loops: CDR1 SQVTM, CDR2 ANQGSEA. The CDR3 loop reads CSGLHGGSDGTEAFF. Written as DNA, the CDR3 is TGCAGCGGGCTTCACGGGGGTTCTGATGGCACTGAAGCTTTCTTT.

The V call is TRBV5-6, the J call TRBJ2-1; D unresolved. V lost 4 bases, J lost 9 bases, and 8 bases lay in between. The CDR3 consists of 11 residues. Germline CDR1 and CDR2: SGHDT and YYEEEE. The CDR3 nucleotides are TGTGCCAGCAGCGTGTGGACTGAGCAGTTCTTC. Translating it yields CASSVWTEQFF.

The CDR3: CASSLRKWTEAFF. As DNA, the CDR3 is TGTGCCAGCAGCCTCAGGAAGTGGACTGAAGCTTTCTTT. The chain joins TRBV11-3 to TRBJ1-1; D uncertain. This CDR3 is 13 amino acids long. The germline V gene has CDR1 SGHNT and CDR2 YENEEA. Trimming took off 5 bases at V and 5 bases at J, with 12 bases between the two ends.

The chain employs TRBV19 and TRBJ2-7; D not resolved. The germline V gene encodes CDR1 LNHDA and CDR2 SQIVND (reference sequence). Trimming cost V 5 bases and J 4 bases, with 18 bases left between them. The CDR3 is made up of 15 amino acids. CDR3 sequence: CASSLRDGQLYEQYF. The CDR3 bases are TGTGCCAGTAGTCTTAGGGATGGCCAACTTTACGAGCAGTACTTC.

This clone appeared once. V gene TRBV7-8 combines with J gene TRBJ2-7; 7 bases line up with TRBD1. Trimming took 5 bases from V and 0 from J; bases not matched to a gene: 4. This CDR3 spans 14 amino acids. Germline-derived CDR1 and CDR2 are SGHVS and FQNEAQ. The CDR3 protein is CASSRDRVSYEQYF. The CDR3 nucleotides are TGTGCCAGCAGCCGAGACAGGGTCTCCTACGAGCAGTACTTC.

J is TRBJ2-1 and V is TRBV19, with 9 bases aligning to TRBD1. V trimming: 10 bases; J trimming: 8 bases; junction bases outside the gene matches: 3. This CDR3 region has 11 residues. Germline CDR1 reads LNHDA; CDR2 reads SQIVND (reference sequence). CDR3 coding DNA: TGTGCCATAGGGGACAGGGATGAGCAGTTCTTC. Protein sequence: CAIGDRDEQFF.

The table lists this clone with a few counts. The rearrangement links TRBV5-1 to TRBJ2-1; TRBD2 matches 8 bases. Germline V gene lookup returns CDR1 SGHRS and CDR2 YFSETQ. V was pared by 5 bases and J by 7 bases, with 14 bases of the junction left unmatched. The CDR3 extends over 16 amino acids. CDR3 bases: TGCGCCAGCAGGGGGGCCAGCGGGAGTAGATTTAATGAGCAGTTCTTC. Residues: CASRGASGSRFNEQFF.

The chain has TRBV27 and TRBJ2-7; 7 nucleotides agree with TRBD2. Germline V gene sequence: CDR1 MNHEY, CDR2 SMNVEV (reference sequence). The CDR3 has 15 residues. Trimming cost V 2 bases and J 2 bases; bases outside gene matches: 6. CDR3 residues: CASSLGGGRAYEQYF. The DNA of the CDR3 is TGTGCCAGCAGTTTAGGGGGAGGGCGGGCCTACGAGCAGTACTTC.

This sequence joins TRBV7-9 and TRBJ2-7; 10 nucleotides align to TRBD1. The CDR3 has 16 residues. Germline V CDR1 and CDR2: SEHNR, FQNEAQ (reference sequence). V dropped 2 bases and J dropped 7; count of bases not matched to a gene: 11. This CDR3 is CASSLNSGQGIFEQYF. CDR3 DNA: TGTGCCAGCAGCTTAAACTCGGGACAGGGGATATTTGAGCAGTACTTC.

V is TRBV19 and J is TRBJ1-2, with unresolved D. CDR3 size: 15 residues. V was cut by 1 base and J by 2 bases, with 11 bases left in between. The germline gives CDR1 LNHDA, CDR2 SQIVND (reference sequence). CDR3 bases: TGTGCCAGTAGTATAGGGGCCGGGTTCAACTATGGCTACACCTTC. Its translation is CASSIGAGFNYGYTF. Complete variable domain (other parts from reference TRBV19 and TRBJ1-2): DGGITQSPKYLFRKEGQNVTLSCEQNLNHDAMYWYRQDPGQGLRLIYYSQIVNDFQKGDIAEGYSVSREKKESFPLTVTSAQKNPTAFYLCASSIGAGFNYGYTFGSGTRLTVV.

The chain is built from TRBV14 and TRBJ2-3; D unresolved. The CDR3 is 16 amino acids. V dropped 5 bases and J dropped 0 bases, with 15 bases sitting between them. Germline lookup yields CDR1 SGHDN and CDR2 FVKESK. The CDR3 sequence is CASSEGLATSTDTQYF. The CDR3 bases are TGTGCCAGCAGCGAAGGGCTGGCGACAAGCACAGATACGCAGTATTTT. Supplemented by reference TRBV14 and TRBJ2-3, the full variable domain reads EAGVTQFPSHSVIEKGQTVTLRCDPISGHDNLYWYRRVMGKEIKFLLHFVKESKQDESGMPNNRFLAERTGGTYSTLKVQPAELEDSGVYFCASSEGLATSTDTQYFGPGTRLTVL.

J is TRBJ2-7 and V is TRBV10-1, with 9 bases fitting TRBD1. Per the germline V gene, CDR1 is WNHNN and CDR2 is SYGVQD (reference sequence). Trimming cost V 4 bases and J 1 base; bases outside gene matches: 5. The CDR3 length is 15 residues. The CDR3 bases are TGCGCCAGCAGTGGGGGGGGGACAGGGTCCTACGAGCAGTACGTC. Translated, it gives CASSGGGTGSYEQYV.

The chain links TRBV7-6 to TRBJ1-2; 7 bases map to TRBD1. Germline CDR1 and CDR2: SGHVS and FNYEAQ. V lost 5 bases, J lost 4 bases, and 16 bases stayed unmatched. The CDR3 loop spans 17 amino acids. The CDR3 coding sequence is TGTGCCAGCAGCCTCGAATTACACCTCCCAGGGGGCTATGGCTACACCTTC. Translation gives CASSLELHLPGGYGYTF.

This clone was picked up one time. J is TRBJ2-4 and V is TRBV30; tentatively, D is TRBD2 (5 bases). Trimming stripped 2 bases from V and 0 bases from J, with 17 bases between. CDR1 and CDR2 from the germline V gene are GTSNPN and SVGIG (reference sequence). The CDR3 contains 17 residues. The CDR3 region is CAWSPPLGGLAKNIQYF. For the CDR3, the DNA is TGTGCCTGGAGTCCACCCCTGGGCGGACTAGCCAAAAACATTCAGTACTTC.

The chain combines TRBV6-2 or TRBV6-3 with TRBJ1-2; unclear D gene. The V end lost 4 bases, the J end lost 7 bases, and 25 bases lay between the germline ends. The V gene's germline CDR1 is MNHEY and CDR2 SVGEGT. This CDR3 is built from 17 residues. CDR3 residues: CASSSRLSSRKGPGYTF. The CDR3 region has the DNA TGTGCCAGCAGTTCGAGGCTTTCGTCTCGAAAAGGACCTGGCTACACCTTC.

This clone appeared once. This sequence joins TRBV2 and TRBJ2-3; maybe TRBD2 (6 bases). Trimming shortened V by 4 bases and J by 2 bases, and 13 bases separated the two germline ends. Germline-derived CDR1 and CDR2 are SNHLY and FYNNEI. The CDR3 is 15 amino acids. For the CDR3, the DNA is TGTGCCAGCAGTGTGGAGGGCTTGTTCACAGATACGCAGTATTTT. The encoded protein is CASSVEGLFTDTQYF.

This clone was recorded only once. The chain joins TRBV4-1 to TRBJ2-1, with 13 nucleotides matching TRBD2. V was clipped by 4 bases and J by 10 bases; unmatched bases: 7. The CDR3 runs to 15 residues. From germline, CDR1 is MGHRA and CDR2 YSYEKL. CDR3 in amino acids: CASSPGLAGDGEQFF. The DNA for the CDR3 is TGCGCCAGCAGCCCCGGACTAGCGGGAGACGGGGAGCAGTTCTTC.